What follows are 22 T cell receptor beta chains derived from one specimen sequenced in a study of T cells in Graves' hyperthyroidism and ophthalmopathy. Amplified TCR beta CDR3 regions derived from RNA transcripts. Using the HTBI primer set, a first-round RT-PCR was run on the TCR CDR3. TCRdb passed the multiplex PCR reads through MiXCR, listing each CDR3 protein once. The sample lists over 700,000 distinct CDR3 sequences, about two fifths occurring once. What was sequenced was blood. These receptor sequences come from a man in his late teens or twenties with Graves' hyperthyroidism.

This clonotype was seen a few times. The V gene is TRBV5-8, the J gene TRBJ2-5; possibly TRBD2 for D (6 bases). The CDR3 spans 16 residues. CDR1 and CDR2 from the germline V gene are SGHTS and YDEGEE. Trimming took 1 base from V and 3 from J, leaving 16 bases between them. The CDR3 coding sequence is TGTGCCAGCAGCTTGATGCGGGGATTTTCGGAAGAGACCCAGTACTTC. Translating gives CASSLMRGFSEETQYF.

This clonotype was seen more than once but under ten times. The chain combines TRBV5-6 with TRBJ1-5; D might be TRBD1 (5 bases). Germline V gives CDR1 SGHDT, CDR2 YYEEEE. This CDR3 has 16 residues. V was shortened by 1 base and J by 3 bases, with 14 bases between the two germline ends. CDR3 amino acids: CASSLRRDGFNQPQHF. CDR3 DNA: TGTGCCAGCAGCTTGCGGCGGGACGGCTTCAATCAGCCCCAGCATTTT.

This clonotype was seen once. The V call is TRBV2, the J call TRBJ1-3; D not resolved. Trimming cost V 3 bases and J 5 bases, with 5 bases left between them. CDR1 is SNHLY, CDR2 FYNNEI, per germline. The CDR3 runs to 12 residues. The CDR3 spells CASSDDRNTIYF. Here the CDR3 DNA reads TGTGCCAGCAGTGATGACAGAAACACCATATATTTT.

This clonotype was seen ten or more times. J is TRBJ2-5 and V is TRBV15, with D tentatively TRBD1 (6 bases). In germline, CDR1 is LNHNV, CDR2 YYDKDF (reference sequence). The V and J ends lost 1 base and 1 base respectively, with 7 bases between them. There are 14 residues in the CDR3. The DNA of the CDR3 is TGTGCCACCAGCAGAGGGACAGCCCAAGAGACCCAGTACTTC. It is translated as CATSRGTAQETQYF. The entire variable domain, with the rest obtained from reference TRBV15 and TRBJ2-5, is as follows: DAMVIQNPRYQVTQFGKPVTLSCSQTLNHNVMYWYQQKSSQAPKLLFHYYDKDFNNEADTPDNFQSRRPNTSFCFLDIRSPGLGDTAMYLCATSRGTAQETQYFGPGTRLLVL.

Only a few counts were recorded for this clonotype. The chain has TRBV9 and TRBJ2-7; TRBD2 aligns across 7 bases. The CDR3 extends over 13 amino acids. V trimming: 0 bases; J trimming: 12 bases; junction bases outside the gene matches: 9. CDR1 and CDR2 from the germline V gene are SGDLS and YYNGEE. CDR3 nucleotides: TGTGCCAGCAGCGTAGACCCTAGCGGCCCAAGGTACTTC. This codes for CASSVDPSGPRYF. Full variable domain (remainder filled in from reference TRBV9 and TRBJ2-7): DSGVTQTPKHLITATGQRVTLRCSPRSGDLSVYWYQQSLDQGLQFLIQYYNGEERAKGNILERFSAQQFPDLHSELNLSSLELGDSALYFCASSVDPSGPRYFGPGTRLTVT.

The DNA for the CDR3 is TGCAGTGTAGGGACTAGCAGTTATGGAGAGACCCAGTACTTC. Translating it yields CSVGTSSYGETQYF. The V and J genes are TRBV20-1 and TRBJ2-5, with TRBD2 matching over 9 bases. This CDR3 region has 14 residues. Germline loops: CDR1 DFQATT, CDR2 SNEGSKA (reference sequence). J was trimmed by 4 bases and V by 7 bases; bases with no gene match: 10.

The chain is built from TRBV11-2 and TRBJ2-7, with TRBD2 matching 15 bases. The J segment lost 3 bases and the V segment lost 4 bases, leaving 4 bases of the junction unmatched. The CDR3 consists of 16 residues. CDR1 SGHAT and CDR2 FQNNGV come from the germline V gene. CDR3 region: CASSYSGLAGGYEQYF. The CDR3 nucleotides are TGTGCCAGCAGCTATTCGGGACTAGCGGGGGGCTACGAGCAGTACTTC.

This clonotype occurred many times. This chain's CDR3 is CSVEGLVNSYEQYF. CDR3 coding DNA: TGCAGCGTTGAAGGTCTGGTCAACTCCTACGAGCAGTACTTC. The rearrangement uses TRBV29-1 and TRBJ2-7; D ambiguous. The V end was cut by 1 base, the J end by 0 bases, with 10 bases between. The CDR3 extends over 14 amino acids. Germline CDR1 reads SQVTM; CDR2 reads ANQGSEA.

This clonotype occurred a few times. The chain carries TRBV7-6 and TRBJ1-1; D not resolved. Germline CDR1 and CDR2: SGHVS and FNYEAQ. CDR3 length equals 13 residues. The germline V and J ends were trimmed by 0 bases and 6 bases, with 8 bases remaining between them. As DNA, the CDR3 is TGTGCCAGCAGCTTAGCTGCCGGGGCTGAAGCTTTCTTT. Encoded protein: CASSLAAGAEAFF.

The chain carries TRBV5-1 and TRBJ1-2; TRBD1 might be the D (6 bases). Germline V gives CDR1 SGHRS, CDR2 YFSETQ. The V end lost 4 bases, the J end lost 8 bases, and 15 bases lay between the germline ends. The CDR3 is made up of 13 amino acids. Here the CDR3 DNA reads TGCGCCAGCAGCATACAGGGTTCGGAAGGCTACACCTTC. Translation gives CASSIQGSEGYTF.

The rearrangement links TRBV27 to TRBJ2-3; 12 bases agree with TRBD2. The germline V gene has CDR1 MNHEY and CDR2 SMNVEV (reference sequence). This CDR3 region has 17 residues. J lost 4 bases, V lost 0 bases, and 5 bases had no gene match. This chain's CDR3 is CASSLSTSGRGADTQYF. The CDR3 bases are TGTGCCAGCAGTTTATCGACTAGCGGGAGAGGCGCAGATACGCAGTATTTT.

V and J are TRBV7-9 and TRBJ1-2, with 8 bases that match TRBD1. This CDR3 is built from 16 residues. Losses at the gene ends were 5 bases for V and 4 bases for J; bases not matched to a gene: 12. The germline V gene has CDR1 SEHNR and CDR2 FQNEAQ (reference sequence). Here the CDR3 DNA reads TGTGCCAGCAGCACCTGGACAGGGTTACTCGGCTATGGCTACACCTTC. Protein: CASSTWTGLLGYGYTF.

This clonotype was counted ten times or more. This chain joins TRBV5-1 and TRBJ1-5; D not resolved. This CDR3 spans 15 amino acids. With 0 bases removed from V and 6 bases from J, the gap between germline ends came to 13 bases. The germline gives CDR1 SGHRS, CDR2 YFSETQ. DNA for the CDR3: TGCGCCAGCAGCTTGGCTGGTCTACTAGGTCAGCCCCAGCATTTT. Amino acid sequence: CASSLAGLLGQPQHF.

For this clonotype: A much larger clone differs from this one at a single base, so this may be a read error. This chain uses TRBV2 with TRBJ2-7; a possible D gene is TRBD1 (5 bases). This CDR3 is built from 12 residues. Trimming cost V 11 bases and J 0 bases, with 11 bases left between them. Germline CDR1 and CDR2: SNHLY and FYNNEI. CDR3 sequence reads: CAARVSSYEQYF. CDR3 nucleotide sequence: TGTGCCGCCAGGGTCAGCTCCTACGAGCAGTACTTC.

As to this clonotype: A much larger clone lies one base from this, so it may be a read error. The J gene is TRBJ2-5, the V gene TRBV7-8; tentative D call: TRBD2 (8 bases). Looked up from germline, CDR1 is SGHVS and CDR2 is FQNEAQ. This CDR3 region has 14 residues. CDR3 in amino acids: CASSRGGGGLEQCF. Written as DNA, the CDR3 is TGTGCCAGCAGCCGGGGGGGAGGGGGCCTCGAGCAGTGCTTC. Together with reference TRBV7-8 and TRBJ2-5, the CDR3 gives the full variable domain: GAGVSQSPRYKVAKRGQDVALRCDPISGHVSLFWYQQALGQGPEFLTYFQNEAQLDKSGLPSDRFFAERPEGSVSTLKIQRTQQEDSAVYLCASSRGGGGLEQCFGPGTRLLVL.

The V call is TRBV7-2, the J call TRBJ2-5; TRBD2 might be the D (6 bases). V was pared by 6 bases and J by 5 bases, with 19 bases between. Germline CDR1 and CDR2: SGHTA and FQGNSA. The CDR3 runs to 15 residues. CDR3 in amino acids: CASSSGTQFAETQYF. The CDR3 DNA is TGTGCCAGCAGTTCGGGGACTCAGTTTGCGGAGACCCAGTACTTC.

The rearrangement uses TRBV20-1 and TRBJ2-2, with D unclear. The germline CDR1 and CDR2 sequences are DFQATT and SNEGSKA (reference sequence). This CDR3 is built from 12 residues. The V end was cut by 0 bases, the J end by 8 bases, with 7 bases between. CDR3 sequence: CSARDLMGELFF. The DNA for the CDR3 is TGCAGTGCTAGAGATCTCATGGGGGAGCTGTTTTTT.

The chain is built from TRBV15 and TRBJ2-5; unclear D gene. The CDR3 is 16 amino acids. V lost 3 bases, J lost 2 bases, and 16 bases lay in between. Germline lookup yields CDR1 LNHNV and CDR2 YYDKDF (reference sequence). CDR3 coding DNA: TGTGCCACCAGCAGCGTAGGAACGGTCACACAAGAGACCCAGTACTTC. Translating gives CATSSVGTVTQETQYF.

The CDR3 is CASSTRPRGNSPLHF. CDR3 DNA sequence: TGTGCCAGCAGCACCCGGCCGAGAGGCAATTCACCCCTCCACTTT. The rearrangement uses TRBV7-2 and TRBJ1-6; D remains ambiguous. The CDR3 length is 15 residues. V was trimmed by 5 bases and J by 7 bases, leaving 15 bases between them. From germline, CDR1 is SGHTA and CDR2 FQGNSA.

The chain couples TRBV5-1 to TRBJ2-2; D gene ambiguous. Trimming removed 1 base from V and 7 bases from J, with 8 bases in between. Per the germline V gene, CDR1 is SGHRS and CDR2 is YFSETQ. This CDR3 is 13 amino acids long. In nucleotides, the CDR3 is TGCGCCAGCAGCTTGAGTAACGACGGGGAGCTGTTTTTT. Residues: CASSLSNDGELFF.

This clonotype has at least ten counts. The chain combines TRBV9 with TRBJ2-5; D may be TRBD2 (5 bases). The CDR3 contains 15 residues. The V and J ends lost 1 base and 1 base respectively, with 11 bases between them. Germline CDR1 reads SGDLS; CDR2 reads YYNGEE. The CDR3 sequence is CASSVQPGTQETQYF. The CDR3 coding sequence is TGTGCCAGCAGCGTACAGCCGGGAACCCAAGAGACCCAGTACTTC.

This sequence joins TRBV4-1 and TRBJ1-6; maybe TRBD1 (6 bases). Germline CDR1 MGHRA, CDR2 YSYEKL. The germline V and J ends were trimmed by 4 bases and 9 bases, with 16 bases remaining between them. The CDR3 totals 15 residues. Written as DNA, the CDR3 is TGCGCCAGCAGCCCCAGGGACATGAAAGGTTCACCCCTCCACTTT. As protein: CASSPRDMKGSPLHF.